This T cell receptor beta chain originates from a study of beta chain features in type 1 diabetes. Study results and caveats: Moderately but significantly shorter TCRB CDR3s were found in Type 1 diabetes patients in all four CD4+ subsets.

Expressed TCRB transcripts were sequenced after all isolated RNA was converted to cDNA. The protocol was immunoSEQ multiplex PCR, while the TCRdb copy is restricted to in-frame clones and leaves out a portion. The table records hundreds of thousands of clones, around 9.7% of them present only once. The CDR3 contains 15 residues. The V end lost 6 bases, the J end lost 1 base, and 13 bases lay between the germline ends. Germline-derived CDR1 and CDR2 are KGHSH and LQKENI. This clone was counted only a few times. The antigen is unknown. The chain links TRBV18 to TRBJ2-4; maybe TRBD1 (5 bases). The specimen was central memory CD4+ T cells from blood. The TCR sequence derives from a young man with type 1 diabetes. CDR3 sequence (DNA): TGTGCCAGCTCCCCAATACAGGTGGCCAAAAACATTCAGTACTTC. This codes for CASSPIQVAKNIQYF.